The rows below give T cell receptor beta chains drawn from one sample of a study of blood T cell repertoires in COVID-19. The data were produced by immunoSEQ multiplex PCR, yet TCRdb's version contains in-frame clones alone and is incomplete. The table has 280,000 or so clones, 75% to 90% seen once. Sequencing used PBMCs or T cells enriched from blood (not recorded which). The receptor source for this set is a man younger than 45 who had recovered from COVID-19. CDR3s include the opening cysteine and the closing phenylalanine or tryptophan. Each record gives: V gene, D gene, J gene, clone size, CDR3 DNA, CDR3 protein. A D gene is named only where the DNA matches it firmly. Where a row states a size, it is once, few, many or the class of an expanded clone; other rows omit it.

V: TRBV7-8
D: TRBD1
J: TRBJ2-3
size: -
DNA: TGTGCCAGCAGCCCATGGACAGGGCCGGGAGATACGCAGTATTTT
CDR3: CASSPWTGPGDTQYF

V: TRBV7-9
D: -
J: TRBJ1-1
size: -
DNA: TGTGCCAGCAGCCGCCGCGTACTAAACACTGAAGCTTTCTTT
CDR3: CASSRRVLNTEAFF

V: TRBV3-1/TRBV3-2
D: TRBD1
J: TRBJ1-1
size: -
DNA: TGTGCCAGCAGCCCGCGGGACAGAGGGAACACTGAAGCTTTCTTT
CDR3: CASSPRDRGNTEAFF

V: TRBV19
D: TRBD1
J: TRBJ1-5
size: -
DNA: TGTGCCAGTAGTATAGGGTGGGGGGACAGGGGTAGCAATCAGCCCCAGCATTTT
CDR3: CASSIGWGDRGSNQPQHF

V: TRBV7-2
D: -
J: TRBJ1-6
size: many
DNA: TGTGCCAGCAGCCTATCAGGGCCCCTCCACTTT
CDR3: CASSLSGPLHF

V: TRBV7-9
D: -
J: TRBJ1-2
size: -
DNA: TGTGCCAGCAGCCTCCGGGTTTTCGATGGCTACACCTTC
CDR3: CASSLRVFDGYTF

V: TRBV2
D: TRBD1
J: TRBJ1-1
size: -
DNA: TGTGCCGGGAGGACAGGGCCGACCACTGAAGCTTTCTTT
CDR3: CAGRTGPTTEAFF

V: TRBV2
D: -
J: TRBJ1-1
size: -
DNA: TGTGCCAGCAGTGAGACAGCCAACACTGAAGCTTTCTTT
CDR3: CASSETANTEAFF

V: TRBV29-1
D: -
J: TRBJ2-7
size: -
DNA: TGCCCGATGGACAGTTCTCCCTACGAGCAGTACTTC
CDR3: CPMDSSPYEQYF

V: TRBV21-1
D: -
J: TRBJ2-2
size: -
DNA: TGTGCCAGCGGTCAGGGGACCGCGAACACCGGGGAGCTGTTTTTT
CDR3: CASGQGTANTGELFF

V: TRBV5-8
D: TRBD2
J: TRBJ2-1
size: few
DNA: TGTGCCAGCAGCCAGAGGACTAGCGGGGTCTACAATGAGCAGTTCTTC
CDR3: CASSQRTSGVYNEQFF

V: TRBV12-3/TRBV12-4
D: -
J: TRBJ1-2
size: -
DNA: TGTGCCAGCAGTTTGCCGGGACACCCGTACACCTTC
CDR3: CASSLPGHPYTF

V: TRBV2
D: TRBD1
J: TRBJ2-2
size: -
DNA: TGTGCCAGCAAACAGGGGCCGACCAACACCGGGGAGCTGTTTTTT
CDR3: CASKQGPTNTGELFF

V: TRBV10-3
D: -
J: TRBJ2-7
size: -
DNA: TGTGCCATCCTAGGGCAGGAGGGTTACGAGCAGTACTTC
CDR3: CAILGQEGYEQYF

V: TRBV12-3/TRBV12-4
D: -
J: TRBJ2-7
size: -
DNA: TGTGCCAGCAGCCTTTCCCTGTCCTACGAGCAGTACTTC
CDR3: CASSLSLSYEQYF

V: TRBV19
D: -
J: TRBJ1-2
size: -
DNA: TGTGCCAGTAGTATAGACCGGGGAGGCGATGGCTACACCTTC
CDR3: CASSIDRGGDGYTF

V: TRBV6-5
D: -
J: TRBJ2-3
size: -
DNA: TGTGCCAGCAGTTCTGATCGGGTGACAGATACGCAGTATTTT
CDR3: CASSSDRVTDTQYF

V: TRBV27
D: TRBD1
J: TRBJ1-2
size: -
DNA: TGTGCCAGCAGTCTAGGGACAGGGGGCGTGAATGGCTACACCTTC
CDR3: CASSLGTGGVNGYTF

V: TRBV24-1
D: TRBD2
J: TRBJ2-3
size: -
DNA: TGTGCCACCAGTGACGCCCGACCTAGCGGGGGGGCCCCAGATACGCAGTATTTT
CDR3: CATSDARPSGGAPDTQYF

V: TRBV18
D: -
J: TRBJ1-3
size: -
DNA: TGTGCCAGCTCACCACCGACGGGTTCTGGAAACACCATATATTTT
CDR3: CASSPPTGSGNTIYF

V: TRBV9
D: TRBD2
J: TRBJ2-7
size: -
DNA: TGTGCCAGCAGCGCACGACTAGCGGGGAGCCTCTACGAGCAGTACTTC
CDR3: CASSARLAGSLYEQYF

V: TRBV7-2
D: -
J: TRBJ2-1
size: -
DNA: TGTGCCAGCAGCTCCGATCGTGGGGAGGTCTACAATGAGCAGTTCTTC
CDR3: CASSSDRGEVYNEQFF